This T cell receptor beta chain is drawn from a study of T cell changes during pregnancy in multiple sclerosis. Looked up from germline, CDR1 is SGDLS and CDR2 is YYNGEE. Trimming left V 5 bases short and J 2 bases short, with 11 bases between. The CDR3 is 14 amino acids. Sequencing used immunoSEQ multiplex PCR; TCRdb keeps in-frame clones, though not all of them. The repertoire holds tens of thousands of clones, with about 94% as singletons. The clonotype was recovered from a female donor with multiple sclerosis, enrolled in a pregnancy study. The rearrangement joins TRBV9 to TRBJ2-1; D is perhaps TRBD2 (6 bases). Sequenced here: CD8+ T cells from peripheral blood mononuclear cells, sampled after pregnancy. CDR3 region: CASSGTGTYNEQFF. CDR3 DNA: TGTGCCAGCAGTGGGACTGGCACCTACAATGAGCAGTTCTTC.